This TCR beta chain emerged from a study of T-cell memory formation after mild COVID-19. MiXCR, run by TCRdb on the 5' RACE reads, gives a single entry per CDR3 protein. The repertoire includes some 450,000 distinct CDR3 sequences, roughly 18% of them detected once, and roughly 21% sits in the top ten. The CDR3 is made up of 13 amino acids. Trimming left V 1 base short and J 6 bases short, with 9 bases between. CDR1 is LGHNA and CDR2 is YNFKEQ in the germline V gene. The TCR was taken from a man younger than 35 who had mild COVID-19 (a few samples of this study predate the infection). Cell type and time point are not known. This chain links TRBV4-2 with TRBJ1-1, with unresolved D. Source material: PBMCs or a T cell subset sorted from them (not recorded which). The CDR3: CASSQGGFAEAFF. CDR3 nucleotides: TGTGCCAGCAGCCAAGGTGGATTCGCTGAAGCTTTCTTT.